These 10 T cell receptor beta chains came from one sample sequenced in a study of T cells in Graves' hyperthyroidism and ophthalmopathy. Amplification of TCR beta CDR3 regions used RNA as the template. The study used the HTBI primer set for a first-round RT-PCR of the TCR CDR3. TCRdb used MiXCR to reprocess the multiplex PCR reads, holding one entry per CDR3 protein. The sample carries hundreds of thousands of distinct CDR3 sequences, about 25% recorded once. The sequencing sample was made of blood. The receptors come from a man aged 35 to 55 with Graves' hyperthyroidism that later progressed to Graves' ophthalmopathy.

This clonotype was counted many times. CDR3 in DNA: TGCGCCAGCAGCAACTGGGTCGGGGTTTCCCCTGAAGCTTTCTTT. Its translation: CASSNWVGVSPEAFF. V is TRBV4-1 and J is TRBJ1-1; D ambiguous. Germline V gene lookup returns CDR1 MGHRA and CDR2 YSYEKL. CDR3 length: 15 amino acids. The V gene lost 5 bases and the J gene lost 6 bases, with 19 bases spanning the gap.

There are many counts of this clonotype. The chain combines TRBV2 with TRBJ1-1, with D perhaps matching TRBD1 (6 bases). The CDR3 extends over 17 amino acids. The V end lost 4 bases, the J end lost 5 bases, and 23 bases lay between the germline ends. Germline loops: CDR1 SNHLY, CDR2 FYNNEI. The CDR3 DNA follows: TGTGCCAGCAGTGTTTCACCCCCTACGGGGGGGCGAACTGAAGCTTTCTTT. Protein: CASSVSPPTGGRTEAFF.

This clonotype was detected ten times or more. CDR3 amino acids: CAGGGAGELFF. DNA of the CDR3: TGTGCCGGCGGGGGGGCCGGGGAGCTGTTTTTT. The V gene is TRBV30, the J gene TRBJ2-2, with 9 bases lining up with TRBD2. Germline V gene lookup returns CDR1 GTSNPN and CDR2 SVGIG (reference sequence). V shed 8 bases and J 6 bases; nucleotides not matched to a gene: 1. The CDR3 length is 11 residues.

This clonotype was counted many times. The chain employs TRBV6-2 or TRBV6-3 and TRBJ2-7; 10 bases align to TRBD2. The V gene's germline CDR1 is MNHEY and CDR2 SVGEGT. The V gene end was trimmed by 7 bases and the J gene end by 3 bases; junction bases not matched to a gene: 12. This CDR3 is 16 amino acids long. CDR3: CASMGAGGGDRYEQYF. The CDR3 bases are TGTGCCAGCATGGGAGCGGGAGGGGGCGATCGCTACGAGCAGTACTTC.

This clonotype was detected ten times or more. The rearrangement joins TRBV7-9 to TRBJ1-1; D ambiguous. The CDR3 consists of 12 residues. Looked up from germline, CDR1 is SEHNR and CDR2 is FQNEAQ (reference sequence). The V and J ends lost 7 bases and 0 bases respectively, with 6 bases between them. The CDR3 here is CASNTVNTEAFF. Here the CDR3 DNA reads TGTGCCAGCAACACAGTGAACACTGAAGCTTTCTTT.

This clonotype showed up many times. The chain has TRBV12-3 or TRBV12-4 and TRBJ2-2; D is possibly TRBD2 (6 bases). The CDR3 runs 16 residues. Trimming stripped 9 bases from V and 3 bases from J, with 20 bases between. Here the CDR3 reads CASLQVGSGYTGELFF. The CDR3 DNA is TGTGCCAGTCTCCAAGTGGGTAGCGGATACACCGGGGAGCTGTTTTTT.

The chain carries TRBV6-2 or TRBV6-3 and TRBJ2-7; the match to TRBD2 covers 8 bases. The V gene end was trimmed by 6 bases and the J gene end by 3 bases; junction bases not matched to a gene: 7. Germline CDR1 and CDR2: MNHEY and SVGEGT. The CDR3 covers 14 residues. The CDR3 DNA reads TGTGCCAGCAGGGAGAGCGGGAGAGGCTACGAGCAGTACTTC. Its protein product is CASRESGRGYEQYF.

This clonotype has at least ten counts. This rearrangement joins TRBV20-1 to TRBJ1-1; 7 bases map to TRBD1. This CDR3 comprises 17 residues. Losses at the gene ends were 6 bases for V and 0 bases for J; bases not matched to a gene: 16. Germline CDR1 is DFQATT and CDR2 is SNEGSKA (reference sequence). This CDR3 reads CSARNSVGGFMNTEAFF. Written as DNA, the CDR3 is TGCAGTGCCAGGAACTCCGTAGGGGGCTTTATGAACACTGAAGCTTTCTTT.

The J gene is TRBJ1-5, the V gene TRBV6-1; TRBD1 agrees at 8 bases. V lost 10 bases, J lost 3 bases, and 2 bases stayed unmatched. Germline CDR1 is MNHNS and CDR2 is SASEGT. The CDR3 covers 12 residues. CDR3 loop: CATTGDNQPQHF. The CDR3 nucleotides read TGTGCCACGACAGGGGACAATCAGCCCCAGCATTTT.

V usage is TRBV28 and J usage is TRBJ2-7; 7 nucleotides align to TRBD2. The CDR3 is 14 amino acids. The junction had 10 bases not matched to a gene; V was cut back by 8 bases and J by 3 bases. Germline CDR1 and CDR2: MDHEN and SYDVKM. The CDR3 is CASEGEGKGYEQYF. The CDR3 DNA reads TGTGCCAGCGAAGGGGAGGGAAAGGGCTACGAGCAGTACTTC.